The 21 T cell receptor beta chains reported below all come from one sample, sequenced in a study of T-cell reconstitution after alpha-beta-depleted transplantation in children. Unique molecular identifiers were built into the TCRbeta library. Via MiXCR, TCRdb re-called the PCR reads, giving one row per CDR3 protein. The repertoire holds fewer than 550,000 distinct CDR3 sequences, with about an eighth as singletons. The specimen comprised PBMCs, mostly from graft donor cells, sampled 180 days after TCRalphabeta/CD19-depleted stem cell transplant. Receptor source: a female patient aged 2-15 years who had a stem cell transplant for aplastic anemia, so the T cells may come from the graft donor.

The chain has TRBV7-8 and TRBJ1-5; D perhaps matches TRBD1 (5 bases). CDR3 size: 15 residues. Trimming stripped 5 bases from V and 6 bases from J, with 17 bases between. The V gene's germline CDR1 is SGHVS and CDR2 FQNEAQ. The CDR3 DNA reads TGTGCCAGCAGCGGGGGGGTGGGTGCCCGTCAGCCCCAGCATTTT. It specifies CASSGGVGARQPQHF.

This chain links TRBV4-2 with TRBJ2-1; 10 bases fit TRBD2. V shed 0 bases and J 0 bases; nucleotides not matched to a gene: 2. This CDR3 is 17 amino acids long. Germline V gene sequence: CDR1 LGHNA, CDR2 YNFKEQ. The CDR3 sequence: CASSQEPSGSSYNEQFF. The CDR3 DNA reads TGTGCCAGCAGCCAAGAACCTAGCGGGAGCTCCTACAATGAGCAGTTCTTC.

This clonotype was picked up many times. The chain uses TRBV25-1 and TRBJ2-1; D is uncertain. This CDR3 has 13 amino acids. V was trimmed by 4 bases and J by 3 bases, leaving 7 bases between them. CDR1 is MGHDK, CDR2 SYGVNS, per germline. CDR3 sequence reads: CASSGTYYNEQFF. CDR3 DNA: TGTGCCAGCAGTGGTACGTACTACAATGAGCAGTTCTTC.

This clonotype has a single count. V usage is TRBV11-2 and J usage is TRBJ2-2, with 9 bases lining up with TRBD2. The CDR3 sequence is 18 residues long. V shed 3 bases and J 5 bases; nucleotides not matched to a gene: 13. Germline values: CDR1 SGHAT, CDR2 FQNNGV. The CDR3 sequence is CASSFRNLAGVQTGELFF. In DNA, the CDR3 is TGTGCCAGCAGCTTCCGAAATTTAGCGGGAGTTCAAACCGGGGAGCTGTTTTTT.

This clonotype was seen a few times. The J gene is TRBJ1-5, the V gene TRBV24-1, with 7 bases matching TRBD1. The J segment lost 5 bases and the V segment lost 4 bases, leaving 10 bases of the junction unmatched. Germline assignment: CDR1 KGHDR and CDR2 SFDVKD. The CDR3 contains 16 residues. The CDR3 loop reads CATSENDRAPYQPQHF. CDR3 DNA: TGTGCCACCAGTGAGAATGACAGGGCCCCGTATCAGCCCCAGCATTTT.

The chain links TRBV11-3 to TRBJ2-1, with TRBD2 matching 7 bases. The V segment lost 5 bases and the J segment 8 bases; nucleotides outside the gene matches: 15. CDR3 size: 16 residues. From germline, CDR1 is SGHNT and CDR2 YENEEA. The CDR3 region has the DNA TGTGCCAGCAGCCCAGAGATGGGGGAGGGATTATATGAGCAGTTCTTC. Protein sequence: CASSPEMGEGLYEQFF.

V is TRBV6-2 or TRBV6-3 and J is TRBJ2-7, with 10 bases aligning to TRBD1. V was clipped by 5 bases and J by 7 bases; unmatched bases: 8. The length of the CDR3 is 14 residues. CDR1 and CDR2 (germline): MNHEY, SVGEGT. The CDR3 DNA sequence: TGTGCCAGCAGTCAACGGGACAGGGGTCGGGAGCAGTACTTC. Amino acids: CASSQRDRGREQYF.

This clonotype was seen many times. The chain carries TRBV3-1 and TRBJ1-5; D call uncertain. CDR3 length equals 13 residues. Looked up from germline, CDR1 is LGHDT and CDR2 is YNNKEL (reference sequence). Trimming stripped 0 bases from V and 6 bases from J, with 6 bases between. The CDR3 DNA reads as TGTGCCAGCAGCCAAGAGTTTGGTCAGCCCCAGCATTTT. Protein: CASSQEFGQPQHF.

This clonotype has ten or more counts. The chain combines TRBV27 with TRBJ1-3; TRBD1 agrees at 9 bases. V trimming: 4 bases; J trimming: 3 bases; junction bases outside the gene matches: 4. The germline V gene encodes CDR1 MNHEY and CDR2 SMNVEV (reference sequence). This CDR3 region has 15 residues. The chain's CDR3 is CASSSRTGDGNTIYF. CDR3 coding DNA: TGTGCCAGCAGTTCAAGGACAGGGGATGGAAACACCATATATTTT.

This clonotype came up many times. CDR3 amino acids: CASSSVRGQAGNTGELFF. CDR3 sequence (DNA): TGCGCCAGCAGCTCGGTTAGGGGACAGGCTGGGAACACCGGGGAGCTGTTTTTT. The V and J genes are TRBV5-1 and TRBJ2-2; TRBD1 matches 8 bases. This CDR3 is 18 amino acids long. V gave up 3 bases and J gave up 1 base; unmatched junction bases: 11. In germline, CDR1 is SGHRS, CDR2 YFSETQ.

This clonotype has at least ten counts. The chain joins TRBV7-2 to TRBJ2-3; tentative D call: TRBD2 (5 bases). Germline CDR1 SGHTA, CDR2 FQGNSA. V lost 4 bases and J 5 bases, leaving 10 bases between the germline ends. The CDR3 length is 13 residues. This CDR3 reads CASSSSRGDTQYF. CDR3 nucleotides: TGTGCCAGCAGCTCATCTCGGGGAGATACGCAGTATTTT.

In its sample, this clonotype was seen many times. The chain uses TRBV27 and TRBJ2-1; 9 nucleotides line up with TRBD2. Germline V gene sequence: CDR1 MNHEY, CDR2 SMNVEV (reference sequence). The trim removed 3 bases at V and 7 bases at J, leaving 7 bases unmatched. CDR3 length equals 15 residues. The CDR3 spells CASSFGAGGPNEQFF. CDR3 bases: TGTGCCAGCAGTTTTGGCGCGGGAGGGCCAAATGAGCAGTTCTTC.

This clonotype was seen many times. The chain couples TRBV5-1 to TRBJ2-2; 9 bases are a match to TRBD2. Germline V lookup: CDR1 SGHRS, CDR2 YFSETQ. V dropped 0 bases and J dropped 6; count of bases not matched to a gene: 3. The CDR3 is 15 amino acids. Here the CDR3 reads CASSLETSGSGELFF. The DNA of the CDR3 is TGCGCCAGCAGCTTGGAAACTAGCGGGTCCGGGGAGCTGTTTTTT.

For the CDR3, the DNA is TGTGCCAGCAGCCGGGGACAGGGCAACGGGGAGCTGTTTTTT. It yields the protein CASSRGQGNGELFF. The gene calls are TRBV14 and TRBJ2-2; TRBD1 matches 9 bases. The germline V gene encodes CDR1 SGHDN and CDR2 FVKESK. V lost 4 bases, J lost 7 bases, and 4 bases stayed unmatched. The CDR3 covers 14 residues.

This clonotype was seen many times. CDR3 residues: CASKSSGGYNTGELFF. CDR3 coding DNA: TGTGCCAGCAAGAGTAGCGGGGGGTATAACACCGGGGAGCTGTTTTTT. This rearrangement joins TRBV28 to TRBJ2-2; 10 nucleotides align to TRBD2. In germline, CDR1 is MDHEN, CDR2 SYDVKM. Losses at the gene ends were 7 bases for V and 2 bases for J; bases not matched to a gene: 7. The CDR3 runs to 16 residues.

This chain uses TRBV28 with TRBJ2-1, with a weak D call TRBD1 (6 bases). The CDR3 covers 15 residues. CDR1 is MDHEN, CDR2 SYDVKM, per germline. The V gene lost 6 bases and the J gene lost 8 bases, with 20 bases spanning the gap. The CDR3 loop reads CASSQGQPKPDEQFF. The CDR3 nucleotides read TGTGCCAGCAGCCAGGGGCAGCCGAAACCGGATGAGCAGTTCTTC.

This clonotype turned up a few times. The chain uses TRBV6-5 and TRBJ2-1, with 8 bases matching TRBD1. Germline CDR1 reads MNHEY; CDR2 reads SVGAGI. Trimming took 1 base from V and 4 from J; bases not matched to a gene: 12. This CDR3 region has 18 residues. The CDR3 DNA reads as TGTGCCAGCAGTTACTATCCCTTGACCGGGACAGGATACAATGAGCAGTTCTTC. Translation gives CASSYYPLTGTGYNEQFF.

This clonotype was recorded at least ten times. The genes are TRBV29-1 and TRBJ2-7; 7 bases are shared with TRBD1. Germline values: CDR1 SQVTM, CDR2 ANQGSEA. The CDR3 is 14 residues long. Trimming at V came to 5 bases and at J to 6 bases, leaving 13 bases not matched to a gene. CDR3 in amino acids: CSVLKRVQGSEQYV. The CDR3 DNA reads TGCAGCGTTTTAAAGCGAGTACAGGGGAGCGAGCAGTACGTC.

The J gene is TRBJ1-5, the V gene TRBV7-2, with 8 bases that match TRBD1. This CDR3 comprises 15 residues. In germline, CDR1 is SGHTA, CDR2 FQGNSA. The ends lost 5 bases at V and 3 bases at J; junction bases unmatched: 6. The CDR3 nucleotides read TGTGCCAGCAGCGCCCCGGGACAGGTCAATCAGCCCCAGCATTTT. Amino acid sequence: CASSAPGQVNQPQHF.

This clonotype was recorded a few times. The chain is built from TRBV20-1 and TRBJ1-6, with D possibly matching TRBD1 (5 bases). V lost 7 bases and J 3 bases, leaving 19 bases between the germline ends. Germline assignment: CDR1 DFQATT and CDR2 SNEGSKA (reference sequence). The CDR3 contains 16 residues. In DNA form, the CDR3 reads TGCAGTGGTATTGGGAATCAGGGAAACTATAATTCACCCCTCCACTTT. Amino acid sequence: CSGIGNQGNYNSPLHF.

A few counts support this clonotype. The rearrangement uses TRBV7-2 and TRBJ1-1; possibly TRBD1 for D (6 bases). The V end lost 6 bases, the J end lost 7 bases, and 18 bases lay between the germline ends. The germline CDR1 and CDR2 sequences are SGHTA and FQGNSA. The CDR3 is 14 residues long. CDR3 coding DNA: TGTGCCAGCAGGACTCCCCCCAGGGGATATGAAGCTTTCTTT. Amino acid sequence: CASRTPPRGYEAFF.